What follows is one T cell receptor beta chain and its context. This clone was observed a few times. The antigen this receptor binds is unknown. The record has no base qualities; no much larger clone is one base away. The CDR3 numbers 16 residues from cysteine through phenylalanine. Only the CDR3 part of the read is kept: 48 bases, read in frame from the first base. The germline V gene provides CDR1 SGDLS and CDR2 YYNGEE. Ends trimmed: V by 0 bases, J by 6 bases; bases unmatched to a gene: 5. These data come from a study of cytomegalovirus exposure and HLA in healthy donors (dated by TCRdb to about 2017). A note on the overall study: An earlier analysis of 587 of the donors reported under 300 Gb of sequence data and 117 million unique TCR beta sequences obtained from about 180 million T cells. About 330 gigabases of sequencing data and around 80 million unique TCR sequences made up an early release that covered under 750 HLA-typed donors. Among the roughly 430 genotyped donors, approximately 82% belonged to the genetic ancestry cluster associated with self-reported Caucasian donors. The aim of the study was to test whether cataloging public T cell receptors could identify signatures of past pathogen exposure. The T cell repertoires of under 700 subjects were profiled by immunosequencing and related to cytomegalovirus serostatus. In addition to the first cohort of 666 subjects, a separate validation cohort of 120 different subjects was used. To predict cytomegalovirus infection status, the study combined high-throughput TCR immunosequencing, statistical association of individual TCRs with disease status, and machine learning. A later analysis re-examined previously published TCR beta repertoires from several hundred donors and added high-resolution HLA genotyping to investigate patterns of TCR occurrence. The later analysis used no new phenotypic data to find candidate immune exposures, relying instead on TCR beta sequences and their occurrence across donors. An earlier analysis of fewer than 700 of the donors applied high-throughput TCR beta sequencing to assess whether each TCR beta V gene segment acted as functional or pseudogenic. Donor age, sex, ethnicity and CMV serostatus were compiled alongside the repertoire data. A later genetic analysis took genome-wide SNP genotypes for about three fifths of the 666 donors and used that subset as a discovery cohort. All discovery cohort repertoires had been generated using a single sequencing platform. Both class I and class II loci were covered by HLA typing, at four-digit resolution. Typing coverage differed by locus: A, B, C, DRB1 and DQB1 were typed in about 629-640 donors, DQA1 in about 500, DPA1 in some 610, and DPB1 in just under 480. Four or five DR-DQ haplotypes were treated as single units for association and clustering because of strong linkage in the cohort. Among about 400 genotyped donors of the cohort, an average of about 220,000 unique TCR beta nucleotide sequences was sequenced per donor, of which roughly 17% were non-productive.

General study outcomes and caveats: Correlated functional status among segregating V segments might be attributable to linkage disequilibrium, but an unknown experimental factor could not be ruled out. The sequencing pipeline was judged likely to have produced a cluster of highly shared sequence variants as a technical artifact. In vitro tests confirmed that a few of the cytomegalovirus-associated TCR beta chains recognize cytomegalovirus antigens. A later analysis found that TCR association rates varied across HLA loci, with DRB1 alleles showing the most associated TCRs and HLA-C alleles the fewest. Compared with equally common non-associated chains, HLA-associated TCR beta chains in a later analysis were more clonally expanded and had lower generation probabilities. Assigning TCR associations to individual alleles was difficult when HLA alleles, especially DR and DQ, strongly co-occurred. At a false discovery rate of 0.05, a later analysis linked about 16,000 TCR beta sequences to specific HLA alleles. The study gave a list of about 160 TCR beta chains associated with cytomegalovirus. According to a later analysis, most CMV-associated TCR beta chains appeared to be HLA-restricted, and the HLA associations seemed to be driven largely by CMV exposure. While some public TCRs were present in many individuals, most TCR sequences turned up only very rarely across donors. According to the authors, the approach could potentially be generalized to other disease states and immunological phenotypes. Several of the top co-occurrence clusters appeared to be linked to parvovirus B19, influenza, CMV and Epstein-Barr virus, according to a later analysis. Presence/absence analyses assumed roughly uniform sequencing depth across donors, an assumption that may not hold. CMV serostatus was the only immune exposure information available for the cohort. Some IMGT-functional V segments, including TRBV6-2 and TRBV6-3, could not be distinguished by the 87-base-pair reads and were therefore excluded. In both the original and validation cohorts, the classifier was reported to diagnose cytomegalovirus status with high specificity and sensitivity. Because some donors lacked HLA typing at each locus, the association tests relied only on the typed subset. The cohort was sequenced for TCR beta chains only, and without alpha or paired-chain data the features that could be detected were limited. An association between a missense DCLRE1C variant and V-gene and J-gene trimming of TCR beta chains was found in a later genetic analysis and replicated in an independent cohort. A further reported finding was that TCR beta sequences accurately predicted the HLA-A and HLA-B alleles for most subjects in the first cohort. Because counts were too low, approximately 15 rarely observed V segments, including chromosome 9 orphons, were excluded from the earlier analysis of 587 of the donors. Broadly in line with IMGT annotations, most TCR beta V segments showed up in productive rearrangements about 90% or about 30% of the time in an earlier analysis of approximately 640 of the donors. In a later genetic analysis, fewer N-insertions in productive TCRs were reported among donors in an Asian-associated ancestry cluster than the 666-donor mean.

The cohort was made up of 500 to 850 healthy bone marrow donors. Cohort members were all nominally healthy when sampled, although unrecorded immune exposures were likely present. The donor tested CMV seropositive and was one of the 289 seropositive cohort members. Every donor gave a peripheral blood sample, and the peripheral blood mononuclear cells from that sample were used for TCR beta sequencing. The Qiagen DNeasy Blood Extraction Kit was used to extract genomic DNA from the blood cell samples. Library construction relied on the immunoSEQ multiplex PCR assay. A mixture of 60 forward primers for TCR Vbeta segments and 13 reverse primers for TCR Jbeta segments was used in the multiplex PCR. A multiplex PCR assay on genomic DNA amplified the CDR3 region of rearranged TCR beta genes. Amplified TCR beta libraries were sequenced as 87-base-pair reads on the Illumina HiSeq System. Processing in the source paper ran as follows. Across the roughly 600 repertoires, a later analysis counted some 80 million unique TCR beta chains, 9 million to 14 million of which were shared by at least two donors. A nearest-neighbor algorithm error-corrected the raw reads and collapsed the reads into unique sequences, merging closely related sequences to remove PCR and sequencing errors. V, D and J gene segments were assigned by aligning CDR3 sequences to IMGT reference sequences. For a sequence to be retained, a match of at least six nucleotides was required to both a V gene segment and a J gene segment. Rearrangements were classified as productive when the CDR3 lacked stop codons and remained in frame with V and J, and all other rearrangements were classified as non-productive. CDR3 was defined by IMGT convention, running from the second conserved V-encoded cysteine to the conserved J-encoded phenylalanine. Sequences without an unambiguous match to a single V gene segment were excluded from the earlier analysis of about 630 of the donors. An earlier analysis of some 610 of the donors called V segments functional above 56.7% productive rearrangements and segregating when the between-donor standard deviation exceeded 5%. To diagnose cytomegalovirus status from the catalog of TCR beta chain sequences, a statistical classification framework was built. In a later analysis, TCR nucleotide sequences were compared against IMGT/GENE-DB human TR gene sequences so that V and J genes could be assigned. In a later analysis, CDR3 sequences and most-parsimonious VDJ recombination scenarios were assigned using the TCRdist pipeline. A later analysis defined each TCR beta chain by its CDR3 amino acid sequence plus V-gene family, and excluded reads lacking a unique V-gene family. In a later analysis, fewer than 600 highly shared, low-generation-probability nucleotide sequences were removed to address suspected cross-contamination and a sequencing artifact. A later analysis calculated a clonal expansion index for each public chain from normalized within-repertoire ranks of inferred template counts. In a later analysis, generation probabilities were computed with a VDJ recombination model fitted to out-of-frame rearrangements, and the resulting probabilities were checked against IGoR. A later analysis scored TCR-TCR, TCR-HLA and TCR-CMV co-occurrence with hypergeometric tests, applying a repertoire-size bias correction to TCR pairs. A later analysis estimated false discovery rates by permuting HLA or CMV assignments 20 times. A later analysis grouped co-occurring TCRs with DBSCAN, adding TCRdist sequence similarity when clustering within HLA-allele-positive subsets. For co-occurrence clustering, repertoires with fewer than 30,000 or more than 120,000 public chains were excluded, along with about five repertoires with anomalous nucleotide sharing. Entries here come from immuneACCESS through TCRdb and include only in-frame sequences with V and J called. Some clones fail to appear in such tables; in the studies checked, an unresolved V gene covers under half of the shortfall, and the cause of the remainder is unknown. The D gene and trimming were derived from the DNA, and the V and J assignments and clone size from that table. A total of roughly 200,000 clones appear in this sample, about an eighth of them only once. The biggest ten clones account for approximately 8.4% of the sample.

Sample: PBMCs. The TCR originated in a man between 45 and 60 years old in good health and CMV-seropositive. This receptor chain uses TRBV9 and TRBJ1-6; TRBD1 lines up with 8 middle nucleotides. At the DNA level, the sequence is TGTGCCAGCAGCGTAGGTCCGGGACAGGTTAATTCACCCCTCCACTTT. The encoded protein is CASSVGPGQVNSPLHF. When the CDR3 is completed using the reference TRBV9 and TRBJ1-6 genes on either side, the full variable domain is DSGVTQTPKHLITATGQRVTLRCSPRSGDLSVYWYQQSLDQGLQFLIQYYNGEERAKGNILERFSAQQFPDLHSELNLSSLELGDSALYFCASSVGPGQVNSPLHFGNGTRLTVT.